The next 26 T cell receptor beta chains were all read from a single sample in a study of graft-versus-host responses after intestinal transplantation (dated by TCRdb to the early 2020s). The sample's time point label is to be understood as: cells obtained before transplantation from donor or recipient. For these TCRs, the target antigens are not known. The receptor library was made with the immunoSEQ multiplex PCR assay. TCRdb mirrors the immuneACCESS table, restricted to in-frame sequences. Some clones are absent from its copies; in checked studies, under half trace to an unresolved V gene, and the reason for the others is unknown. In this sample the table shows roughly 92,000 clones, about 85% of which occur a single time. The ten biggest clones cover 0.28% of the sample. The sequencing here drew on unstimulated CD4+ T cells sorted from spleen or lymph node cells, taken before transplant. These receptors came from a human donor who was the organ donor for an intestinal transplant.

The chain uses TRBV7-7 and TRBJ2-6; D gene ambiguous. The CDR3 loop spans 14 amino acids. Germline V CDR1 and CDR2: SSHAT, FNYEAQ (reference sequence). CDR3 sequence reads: CAVSGSSGANVLTF. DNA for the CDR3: TGTGCTGTGTCCGGTAGCTCTGGGGCCAACGTCCTGACTTTC.

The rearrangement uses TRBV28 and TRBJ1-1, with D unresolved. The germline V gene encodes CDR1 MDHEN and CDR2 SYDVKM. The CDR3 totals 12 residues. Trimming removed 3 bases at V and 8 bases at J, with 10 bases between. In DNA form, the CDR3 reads TGTGCCAGCAGTTTGGGCCAGATCGAAGCTTTCTTT. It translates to CASSLGQIEAFF.

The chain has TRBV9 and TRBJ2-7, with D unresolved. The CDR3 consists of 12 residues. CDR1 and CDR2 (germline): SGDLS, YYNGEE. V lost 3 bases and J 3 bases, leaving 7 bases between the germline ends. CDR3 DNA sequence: TGTGCCAGCAGCGCTCCTTACTACGAGCAGTACTTC. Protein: CASSAPYYEQYF. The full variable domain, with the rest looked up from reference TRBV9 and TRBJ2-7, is DSGVTQTPKHLITATGQRVTLRCSPRSGDLSVYWYQQSLDQGLQFLIQYYNGEERAKGNILERFSAQQFPDLHSELNLSSLELGDSALYFCASSAPYYEQYFGPGTRLTVT.

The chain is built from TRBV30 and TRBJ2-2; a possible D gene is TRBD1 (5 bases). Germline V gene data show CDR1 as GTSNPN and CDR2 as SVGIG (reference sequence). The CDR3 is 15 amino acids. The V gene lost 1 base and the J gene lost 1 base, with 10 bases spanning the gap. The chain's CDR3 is CAWSDTGRNTGELFF. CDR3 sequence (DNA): TGTGCCTGGAGTGATACAGGACGGAACACCGGGGAGCTGTTTTTT.

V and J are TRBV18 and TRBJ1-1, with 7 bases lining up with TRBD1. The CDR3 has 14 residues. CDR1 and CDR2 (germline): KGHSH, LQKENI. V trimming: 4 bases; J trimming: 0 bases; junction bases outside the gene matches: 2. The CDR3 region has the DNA TGTGCCAGCTCACGGGGGACAGTGAACACTGAAGCTTTCTTT. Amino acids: CASSRGTVNTEAFF. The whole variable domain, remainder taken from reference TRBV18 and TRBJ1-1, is NAGVMQNPRHLVRRRGQEARLRCSPMKGHSHVYWYRQLPEEGLKFMVYLQKENIIDESGMPKERFSAEFPKEGPSILRIQQVVRGDSAAYFCASSRGTVNTEAFFGQGTRLTVV.

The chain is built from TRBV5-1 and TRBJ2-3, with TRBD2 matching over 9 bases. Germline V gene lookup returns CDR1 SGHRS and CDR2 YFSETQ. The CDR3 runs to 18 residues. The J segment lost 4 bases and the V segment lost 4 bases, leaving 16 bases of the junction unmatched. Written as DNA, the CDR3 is TGCGCCAGCAGCCCTGGCCAGTTGGCGGGGGGGCTCGCAGATACGCAGTATTTT. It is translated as CASSPGQLAGGLADTQYF.

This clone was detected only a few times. CDR3 region: CSVATPDRGDTEAFF. The CDR3 DNA is TGCAGCGTTGCTACTCCGGACAGGGGCGACACTGAAGCTTTCTTT. The chain couples TRBV29-1 to TRBJ1-1; 9 nucleotides line up with TRBD1. The CDR3 extends over 15 amino acids. Germline V gives CDR1 SQVTM, CDR2 ANQGSEA. J gave up 3 bases and V 4 bases, and 9 bases lay outside the gene matches.

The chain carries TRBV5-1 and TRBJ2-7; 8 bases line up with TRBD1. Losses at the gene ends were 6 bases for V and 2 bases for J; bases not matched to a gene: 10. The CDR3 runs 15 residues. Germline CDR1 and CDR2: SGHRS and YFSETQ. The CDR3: CASKFDRGQTYEQYF. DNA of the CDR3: TGCGCCAGCAAATTCGACAGGGGCCAAACCTACGAGCAGTACTTC.

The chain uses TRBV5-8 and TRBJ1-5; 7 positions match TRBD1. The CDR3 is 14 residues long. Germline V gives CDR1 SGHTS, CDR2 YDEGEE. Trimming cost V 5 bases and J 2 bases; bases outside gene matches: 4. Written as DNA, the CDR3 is TGTGCCAGCAGTGCAGGACAGGGCAATCAGCCCCAGCATTTT. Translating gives CASSAGQGNQPQHF.

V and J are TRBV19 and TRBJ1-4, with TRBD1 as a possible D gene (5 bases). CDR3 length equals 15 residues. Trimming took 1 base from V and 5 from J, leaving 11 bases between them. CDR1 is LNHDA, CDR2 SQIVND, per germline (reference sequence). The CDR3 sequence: CASSIVRGLNEKLFF. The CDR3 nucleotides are TGTGCCAGTAGTATAGTGCGGGGCCTAAATGAAAAACTGTTTTTT. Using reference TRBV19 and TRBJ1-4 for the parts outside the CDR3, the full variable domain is DGGITQSPKYLFRKEGQNVTLSCEQNLNHDAMYWYRQDPGQGLRLIYYSQIVNDFQKGDIAEGYSVSREKKESFPLTVTSAQKNPTAFYLCASSIVRGLNEKLFFGSGTQLSVL.

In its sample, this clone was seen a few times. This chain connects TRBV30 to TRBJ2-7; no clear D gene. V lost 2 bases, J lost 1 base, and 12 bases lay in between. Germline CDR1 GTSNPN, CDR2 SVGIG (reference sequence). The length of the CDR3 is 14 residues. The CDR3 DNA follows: TGTGCCTGGAGTATCGGTGGGCAGTCCTACGAGCAGTACTTC. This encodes CAWSIGGQSYEQYF.

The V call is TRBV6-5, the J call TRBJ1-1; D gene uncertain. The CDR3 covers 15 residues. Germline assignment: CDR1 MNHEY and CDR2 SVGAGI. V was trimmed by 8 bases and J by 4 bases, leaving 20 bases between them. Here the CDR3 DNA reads TGTGCCAGCGGTACCGTATTTCCCGGTAGCACTGAAGCTTTCTTT. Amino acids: CASGTVFPGSTEAFF.

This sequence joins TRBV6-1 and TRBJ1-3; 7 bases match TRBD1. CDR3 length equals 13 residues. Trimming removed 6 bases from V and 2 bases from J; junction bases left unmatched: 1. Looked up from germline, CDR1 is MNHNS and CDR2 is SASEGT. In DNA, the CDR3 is TGTGCCAGCAGCACAGGGGCTGGAAACACCATATATTTT. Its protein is CASSTGAGNTIYF.

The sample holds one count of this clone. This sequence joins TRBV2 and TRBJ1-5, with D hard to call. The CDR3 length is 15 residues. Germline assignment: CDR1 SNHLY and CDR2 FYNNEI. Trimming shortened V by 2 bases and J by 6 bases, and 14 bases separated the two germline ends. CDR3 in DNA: TGTGCCAGCAGTGAAAGCCCCATCAAGTTTCAGCCCCAGCATTTT. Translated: CASSESPIKFQPQHF.

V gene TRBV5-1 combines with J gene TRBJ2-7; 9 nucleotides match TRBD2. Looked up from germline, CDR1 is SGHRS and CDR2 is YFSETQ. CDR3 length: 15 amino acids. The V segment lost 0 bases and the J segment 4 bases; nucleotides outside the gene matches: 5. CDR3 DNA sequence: TGCGCCAGCAGCTTGGGGACTAGCGTATGGTACGAGCAGTACTTC. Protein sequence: CASSLGTSVWYEQYF.

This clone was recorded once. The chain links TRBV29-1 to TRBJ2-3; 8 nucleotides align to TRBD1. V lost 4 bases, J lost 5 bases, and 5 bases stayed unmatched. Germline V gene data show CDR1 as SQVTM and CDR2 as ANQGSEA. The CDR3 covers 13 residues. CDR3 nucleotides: TGCAGCGTTGCCAGGGGGCGGAAAGATACGCAGTATTTT. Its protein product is CSVARGRKDTQYF.

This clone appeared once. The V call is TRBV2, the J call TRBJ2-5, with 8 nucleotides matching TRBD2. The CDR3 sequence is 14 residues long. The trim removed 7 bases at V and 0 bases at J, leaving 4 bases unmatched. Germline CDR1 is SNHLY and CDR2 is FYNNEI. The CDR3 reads CASTLAGYQETQYF. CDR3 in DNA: TGTGCCAGCACCCTAGCGGGCTACCAAGAGACCCAGTACTTC.

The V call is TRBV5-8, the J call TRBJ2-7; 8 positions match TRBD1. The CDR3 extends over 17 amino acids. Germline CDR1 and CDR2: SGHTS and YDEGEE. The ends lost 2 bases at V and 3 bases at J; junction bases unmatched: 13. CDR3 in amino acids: CASSFLDRALKVYEQYF. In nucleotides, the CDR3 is TGTGCCAGCAGCTTCCTGGACAGGGCGCTGAAGGTCTACGAGCAGTACTTC.

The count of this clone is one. CDR3 nucleotide sequence: TGTGCCAGCAGTCCTTCACTAGCCCAGGAGACCCAGTACTTC. Translated, it gives CASSPSLAQETQYF. V and J are TRBV6-5 and TRBJ2-5, with D maybe TRBD2 (6 bases). The CDR3 has 14 amino acids. Germline CDR1 reads MNHEY; CDR2 reads SVGAGI. Trimming shortened V by 5 bases and J by 5 bases, and 15 bases separated the two germline ends.

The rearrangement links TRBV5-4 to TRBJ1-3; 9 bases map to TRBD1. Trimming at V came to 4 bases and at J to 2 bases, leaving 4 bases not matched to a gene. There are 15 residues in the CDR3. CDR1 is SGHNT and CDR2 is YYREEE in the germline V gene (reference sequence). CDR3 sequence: CASSVGQGPGNTIYF. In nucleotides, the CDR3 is TGTGCCAGCAGCGTGGGACAGGGCCCTGGAAACACCATATATTTT.

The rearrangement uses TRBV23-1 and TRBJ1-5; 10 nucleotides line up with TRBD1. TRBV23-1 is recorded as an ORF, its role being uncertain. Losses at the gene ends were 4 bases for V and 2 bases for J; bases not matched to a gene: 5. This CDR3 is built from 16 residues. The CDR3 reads CASSPRDRGCNQPQHF. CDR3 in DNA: TGCGCCAGCAGTCCCCGGGACAGGGGATGCAATCAGCCCCAGCATTTT.

Here the CDR3 reads CAWSVPGGRGGELFF. The CDR3, as DNA: TGTGCCTGGAGTGTACCGGGGGGGCGGGGCGGGGAGCTGTTTTTT. The J gene is TRBJ2-2, the V gene TRBV30; 8 bases are a match to TRBD2. J gave up 7 bases and V 0 bases, and 7 bases lay outside the gene matches. Germline lookup yields CDR1 GTSNPN and CDR2 SVGIG (reference sequence). This CDR3 spans 15 amino acids.

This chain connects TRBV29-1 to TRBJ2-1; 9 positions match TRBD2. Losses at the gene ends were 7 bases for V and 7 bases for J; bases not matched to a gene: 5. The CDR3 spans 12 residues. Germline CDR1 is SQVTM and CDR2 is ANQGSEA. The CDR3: CSALAGINEQFF. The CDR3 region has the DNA TGCAGCGCCCTAGCGGGGATTAATGAGCAGTTCTTC.

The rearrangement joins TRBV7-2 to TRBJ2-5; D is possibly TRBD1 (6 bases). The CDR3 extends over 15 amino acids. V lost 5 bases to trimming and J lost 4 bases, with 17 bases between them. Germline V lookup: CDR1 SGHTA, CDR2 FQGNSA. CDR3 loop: CASSHPTLQGETQYF. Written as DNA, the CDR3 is TGTGCCAGCAGCCACCCGACCTTACAGGGAGAGACCCAGTACTTC.

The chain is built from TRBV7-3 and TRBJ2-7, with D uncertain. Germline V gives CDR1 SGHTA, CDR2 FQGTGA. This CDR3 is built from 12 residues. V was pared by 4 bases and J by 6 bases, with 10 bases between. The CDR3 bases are TGTGCCAGCAGCTCCTATATTGGCGAGCAGTACTTC. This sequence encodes CASSSYIGEQYF.

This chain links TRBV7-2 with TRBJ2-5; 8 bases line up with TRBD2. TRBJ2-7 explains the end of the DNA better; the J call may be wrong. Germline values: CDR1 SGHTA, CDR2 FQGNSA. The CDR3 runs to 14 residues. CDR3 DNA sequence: TGTGCCAGCAGCCACGAGCGGGGGCCTCACGAGCAGTACTTC. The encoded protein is CASSHERGPHEQYF.